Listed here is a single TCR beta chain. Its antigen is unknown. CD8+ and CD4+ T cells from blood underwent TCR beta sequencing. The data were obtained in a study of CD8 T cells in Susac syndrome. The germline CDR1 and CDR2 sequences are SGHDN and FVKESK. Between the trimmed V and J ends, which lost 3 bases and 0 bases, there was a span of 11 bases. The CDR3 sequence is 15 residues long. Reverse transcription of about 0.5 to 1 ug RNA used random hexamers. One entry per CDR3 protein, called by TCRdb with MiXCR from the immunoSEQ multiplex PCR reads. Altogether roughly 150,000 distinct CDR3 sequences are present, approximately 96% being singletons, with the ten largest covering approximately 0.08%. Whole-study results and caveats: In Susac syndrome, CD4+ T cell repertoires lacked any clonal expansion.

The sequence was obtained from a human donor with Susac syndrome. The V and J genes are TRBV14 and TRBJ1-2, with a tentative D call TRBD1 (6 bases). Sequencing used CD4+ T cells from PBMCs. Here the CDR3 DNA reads TGTGCCAGCAGCCAGCAACAGGGCTCTAACTATGGCTACACCTTC. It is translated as CASSQQQGSNYGYTF.